These 26 T cell receptor beta chains were all obtained from the same sample, sequenced in a study of shared clonotypes between healthy human individuals. Sequencing used immunoSEQ multiplex PCR; TCRdb keeps in-frame clones, though not all of them. The sample includes 2 million to 2.5 million clones, 80% to 95% seen only once; the top ten take about 0.36%. The sample was naive CD4+ T cells from PBMCs. Stated subset: CD45RA+ positively selected. The receptors here all came from a man aged 18 to 30 in good health. Some clones in this sample may be carry-over from other donors' samples.

The chain uses TRBV7-2 and TRBJ2-7; 7 bases line up with TRBD2. V gave up 5 bases and J gave up 0 bases; unmatched junction bases: 16. The germline gives CDR1 SGHTA, CDR2 FQGNSA. The CDR3 is 18 amino acids. CDR3 nucleotides: TGTGCCAGCAGCCACCTGGGGAATCTAGCGGCCAACTCCTACGAGCAGTACTTC. Its translation is CASSHLGNLAANSYEQYF.

Remarks on this clone: Other DNA sequences of this sample code for an identical CDR3. The gene calls are TRBV28 and TRBJ1-2; TRBD1 matches 7 bases. This CDR3 region has 14 residues. The germline V gene encodes CDR1 MDHEN and CDR2 SYDVKM. The ends lost 4 bases at V and 2 bases at J; junction bases unmatched: 4. CDR3 nucleotides: TGTGCCAGCAGTTCCGGGACAGCAAACTATGGCTACACCTTC. Amino acids: CASSSGTANYGYTF.

The J gene is TRBJ2-7, the V gene TRBV28; D is perhaps TRBD2 (5 bases). V shed 8 bases and J shed 2 bases, with 22 bases lying between them. Germline V lookup: CDR1 MDHEN, CDR2 SYDVKM. This CDR3 comprises 16 residues. CDR3 nucleotides: TGTGCCAGCGTTGGGAGATCGGCTAGTGGGGCCTACGAGCAGTACTTC. Residues: CASVGRSASGAYEQYF.

This clone was observed a single time. This chain joins TRBV5-1 and TRBJ1-4, with D uncertain. Per the germline V gene, CDR1 is SGHRS and CDR2 is YFSETQ. This CDR3 spans 17 amino acids. Trimming stripped 5 bases from V and 0 bases from J, with 17 bases between. CDR3 in amino acids: CASRSLPGGATNEKLFF. The CDR3, as DNA: TGCGCCAGCAGGTCACTACCCGGAGGAGCAACTAATGAAAAACTGTTTTTT. The complete variable domain, with remaining parts taken from reference TRBV5-1 and TRBJ1-4, reads KAGVTQTPRYLIKTRGQQVTLSCSPISGHRSVSWYQQTPGQGLQFLFEYFSETQRNKGNFPGRFSGRQFSNSRSEMNVSTLELGDSALYLCASRSLPGGATNEKLFFGSGTQLSVL.

The J gene is TRBJ1-1, the V gene TRBV5-4, with TRBD1 as a possible D gene (6 bases). Trimming removed 1 base at V and 1 base at J, with 14 bases between. The CDR3 runs 16 residues. Germline-derived CDR1 and CDR2 are SGHNT and YYREEE (reference sequence). CDR3 in DNA: TGTGCCAGCAGCTTGATAGGGGGAGGAGGGAACACTGAAGCTTTCTTT. Translation gives CASSLIGGGGNTEAFF.

This clone was detected only once. CDR3 amino acids: CASSLRAGGGRDEQYF. In nucleotides, the CDR3 is TGCGCCAGCAGCTTGCGGGCAGGAGGTGGTCGGGACGAGCAGTACTTC. V usage is TRBV5-1 and J usage is TRBJ2-7, with D perhaps TRBD2 (5 bases). Between the trimmed V and J ends, which lost 1 base and 5 bases, there was a span of 19 bases. This CDR3 has 16 amino acids. Germline CDR1 is SGHRS and CDR2 is YFSETQ.

This chain uses TRBV28 with TRBJ2-6; 9 bases line up with TRBD1. From germline, CDR1 is MDHEN and CDR2 SYDVKM. The V gene end was trimmed by 5 bases and the J gene end by 4 bases; junction bases not matched to a gene: 6. The CDR3 has 16 amino acids. CDR3 in amino acids: CASSAYRGRGANVLTF. The CDR3 coding sequence is TGTGCCAGCAGTGCCTACAGGGGGCGAGGGGCCAACGTCCTGACTTTC.

The chain joins TRBV7-8 to TRBJ2-7; either TRBD1 or TRBD2 may fit D (5 bases each). From germline, CDR1 is SGHVS and CDR2 FQNEAQ. The CDR3 sequence is 12 residues long. V was clipped by 8 bases and J by 4 bases, with 12 bases between them. The CDR3, as DNA: TGTGCCAGCCAGAAGGGGACGTACGAGCAGTACTTC. The encoded protein is CASQKGTYEQYF. Looking up the rest from reference TRBV7-8 and TRBJ2-7 gives the full variable domain: GAGVSQSPRYKVAKRGQDVALRCDPISGHVSLFWYQQALGQGPEFLTYFQNEAQLDKSGLPSDRFFAERPEGSVSTLKIQRTQQEDSAVYLCASQKGTYEQYFGPGTRLTVT.

The count of this clone is one. The V and J genes are TRBV10-3 and TRBJ1-2; 10 nucleotides line up with TRBD1. V lost 5 bases to trimming and J lost 4 bases; unmatched junction nucleotides: 7. CDR3 length: 15 amino acids. The germline gives CDR1 ENHRY, CDR2 SYGVKD. CDR3 bases: TGTGCCATCAGTCCACGGGACAGGGGTGGCTATGGCTACACCTTC. Protein: CAISPRDRGGYGYTF.

This clone was seen only once. Other DNA sequences in the same sample also yield this CDR3. The chain carries TRBV28 and TRBJ1-5, with 7 bases aligning to TRBD1. CDR1 is MDHEN and CDR2 is SYDVKM in the germline V gene. This CDR3 has 14 residues. Trimming removed 5 bases from V and 5 bases from J; junction bases left unmatched: 6. The CDR3 DNA sequence: TGTGCCAGCAGTCCACCTAGGGGGCATCAGCCCCAGCATTTT. This sequence encodes CASSPPRGHQPQHF. Filled out from reference TRBV28 and TRBJ1-5, the complete variable domain reads DVKVTQSSRYLVKRTGEKVFLECVQDMDHENMFWYRQDPGLGLRLIYFSYDVKMKEKGDIPEGYSVSREKKERFSLILESASTNQTSMYLCASSPPRGHQPQHFGDGTRLSIL.

The chain employs TRBV19 and TRBJ2-2; no clear D. CDR3 size: 15 residues. The germline gives CDR1 LNHDA, CDR2 SQIVND (reference sequence). The V gene lost 3 bases and the J gene lost 4 bases, with 12 bases spanning the gap. CDR3 DNA sequence: TGTGCCAGTAGTATCCGGACCCGTATCACCGGGGAGCTGTTTTTT. Its translation: CASSIRTRITGELFF.

The chain is built from TRBV5-3 and TRBJ1-5; 10 bases match TRBD1. Being an ORF, TRBV5-3 has a function that is uncertain. J was trimmed by 2 bases and V by 0 bases; bases with no gene match: 8. This CDR3 has 18 amino acids. The CDR3 sequence is CARSLGGQGRKGNQPQHF. Here the CDR3 DNA reads TGTGCCAGAAGCTTGGGGGGACAGGGGAGGAAAGGCAATCAGCCCCAGCATTTT.

The rearrangement uses TRBV9 and TRBJ2-1; 7 bases are shared with TRBD2. The CDR3 consists of 17 residues. CDR1 SGDLS and CDR2 YYNGEE come from the germline V gene. J gave up 1 base and V 0 bases, and 7 bases lay outside the gene matches. CDR3 loop: CASSVDAAGLSYNEQFF. CDR3 in DNA: TGTGCCAGCAGCGTAGATGCAGCGGGATTATCCTACAATGAGCAGTTCTTC.

This clone was recorded only once. The genes are TRBV19 and TRBJ2-4; D unclear. Germline CDR1 LNHDA, CDR2 SQIVND (reference sequence). The CDR3 has 13 amino acids. Trimming pared 6 bases from V and 5 bases from J, leaving 11 bases between. The CDR3 sequence is CASSRDPQNIQYF. The CDR3 DNA reads as TGTGCCAGTAGCCGCGATCCGCAAAACATTCAGTACTTC.

The chain is built from TRBV5-1 and TRBJ2-5; D is unclear. The CDR3 runs 12 residues. Germline lookup yields CDR1 SGHRS and CDR2 YFSETQ. The germline V and J ends were trimmed by 4 bases and 5 bases, with 9 bases remaining between them. The CDR3 nucleotides read TGCGCCAGCAGCCCTAATCGCGAGACCCAGTACTTC. It specifies CASSPNRETQYF. Complete variable domain (other parts from reference TRBV5-1 and TRBJ2-5): KAGVTQTPRYLIKTRGQQVTLSCSPISGHRSVSWYQQTPGQGLQFLFEYFSETQRNKGNFPGRFSGRQFSNSRSEMNVSTLELGDSALYLCASSPNRETQYFGPGTRLLVL.

The genes are TRBV5-1 and TRBJ2-3, with 14 bases identical to TRBD2. Trimming took 1 base from V and 1 from J; bases not matched to a gene: 5. Looked up from germline, CDR1 is SGHRS and CDR2 is YFSETQ. This CDR3 is built from 18 residues. The DNA of the CDR3 is TGCGCCAGCAGCTTGAAAGGGACTAGCGGGAGCGGCACAGATACGCAGTATTTT. As protein: CASSLKGTSGSGTDTQYF.

V is TRBV4-2 and J is TRBJ1-1; D is unresolved. V was shortened by 0 bases and J by 3 bases, with 8 bases between the two germline ends. Per germline, CDR1 LGHNA and CDR2 YNFKEQ. The CDR3 covers 14 residues. The CDR3 is CASSQESWDTEAFF. In DNA, the CDR3 is TGTGCCAGCAGCCAAGAATCGTGGGACACTGAAGCTTTCTTT.

Note on this clone: The sample contains more than one DNA sequence encoding this CDR3. The chain is built from TRBV5-1 and TRBJ2-5; TRBD2 matches at 8 bases. J lost 1 base, V lost 4 bases, and 6 bases had no gene match. This CDR3 contains 15 residues. Germline V gene lookup returns CDR1 SGHRS and CDR2 YFSETQ. CDR3 nucleotide sequence: TGCGCCAGCAGCCACGGACTAGCCGCCCAAGAGACCCAGTACTTC. Amino acid sequence: CASSHGLAAQETQYF.

The rearrangement links TRBV4-2 to TRBJ2-5; TRBD2 aligns across 9 bases. J was trimmed by 1 base and V by 1 base; bases with no gene match: 7. The CDR3 runs 17 residues. CDR1 and CDR2 from the germline V gene are LGHNA and YNFKEQ. CDR3 region: CASSQGGVAGVQETQYF. The CDR3 DNA sequence: TGTGCCAGCAGCCAAGGGGGGGTAGCGGGGGTCCAAGAGACCCAGTACTTC.

The chain joins TRBV28 to TRBJ1-4, with D possibly matching TRBD1 (5 bases). Germline CDR1 MDHEN, CDR2 SYDVKM. This CDR3 has 19 amino acids. V was trimmed by 5 bases and J by 0 bases, leaving 22 bases between them. Here the CDR3 DNA reads TGTGCCAGCAGTACAGACTACCGGGACCCTTGGTCAACTAATGAAAAACTGTTTTTT. Its protein product is CASSTDYRDPWSTNEKLFF.

The chain has TRBV25-1 and TRBJ2-3, with 12 bases aligning to TRBD2. CDR3 length equals 16 residues. Germline-derived CDR1 and CDR2 are MGHDK and SYGVNS. The junction had 3 bases not matched to a gene; V was cut back by 2 bases and J by 3 bases. The CDR3 DNA is TGTGCCAGCAGTGAACCTGGACTAGCGGGGACAGATACGCAGTATTTT. Its translation is CASSEPGLAGTDTQYF.

This clone was picked up a small number of times. The chain combines TRBV27 with TRBJ1-1, with D possibly being TRBD1 (5 bases). The V gene lost 3 bases and the J gene lost 5 bases, with 10 bases spanning the gap. The CDR3 sequence is 13 residues long. Germline V CDR1 and CDR2: MNHEY, SMNVEV (reference sequence). The chain's CDR3 is CASSLRRQTEAFF. The CDR3 DNA is TGTGCCAGCAGTTTGAGGAGACAGACTGAAGCTTTCTTT.

This clone was recorded once. The same CDR3 also results from other DNA sequences found in this sample. This rearrangement joins TRBV9 to TRBJ2-3; TRBD2 agrees at 11 bases. The germline gives CDR1 SGDLS, CDR2 YYNGEE. Trimming removed 0 bases from V and 3 bases from J; junction bases left unmatched: 3. The CDR3 is 16 residues long. CDR3 in DNA: TGTGCCAGCAGCGTAGGGGCTAGCGGGAGGACAGATACGCAGTATTTT. Its protein is CASSVGASGRTDTQYF.

This clone has just a few counts. V usage is TRBV28 and J usage is TRBJ2-7, with D perhaps assigned TRBD1 or TRBD2 (5 bases each). Germline values: CDR1 MDHEN, CDR2 SYDVKM. V lost 2 bases and J lost 2, with 7 bases in between. The CDR3 consists of 13 residues. CDR3 region: CASSLEGPYEQYF. The CDR3 DNA is TGTGCCAGCAGTTTAGAGGGGCCCTACGAGCAGTACTTC.

V is TRBV28 and J is TRBJ2-7, with a tentative D call TRBD2 (5 bases). V was shortened by 2 bases and J by 4 bases, with 30 bases between the two germline ends. This CDR3 region has 20 residues. Per germline, CDR1 MDHEN and CDR2 SYDVKM. CDR3 DNA: TGTGCCAGCAGTTTAAAGGTTGGGCGGCGGGCTCGCAATTTTGGGTACGAGCAGTACTTC. This encodes CASSLKVGRRARNFGYEQYF.

The chain uses TRBV6-5 and TRBJ2-5; D may be TRBD2 (5 bases). This CDR3 region has 15 residues. Germline V CDR1 and CDR2: MNHEY, SVGAGI. Trimming left V 5 bases short and J 5 bases short, with 18 bases between. The CDR3 bases are TGTGCCAGCAGTGTACGGGGAGTAGCCTTGGAGACCCAGTACTTC. This codes for CASSVRGVALETQYF.